This T cell receptor (beta chain) originates from a study of blood T cells in healthy people across ages. About the study: Per two T cells, about one barcoded beta molecule was captured through template switching. The study's findings and limits: As naive T cell percentage varied, TCR beta diversity correlated strongly with it. While age rose, TCR beta diversity per million T cells dropped in a roughly linear way.

This clonotype was counted between two and nine times. What it binds is not known. Primers used in a second PCR of roughly 6 to 12 cycles were a sample-barcoded 5' primer and a J-beta primer mix. Any given sample supplied a minimum of 2.5 million CDR3-containing paired-end reads. In TCRdb, the 5' RACE reads were re-called with MiXCR into one record per CDR3 protein. The sample consists of about 1.1 million distinct CDR3 sequences, 35% to 40% of them appearing once. The source of this sequence is a man aged 18 to 29 in good health. The sequencing input was blood.

For the CDR3, the DNA is TGTGCCATCAGCGTATGGGACAGGGATGATGGCTACACCTTC. This sequence encodes CAISVWDRDDGYTF. V and J are TRBV10-3 and TRBJ1-2, with 9 positions matching TRBD1. Germline assignment: CDR1 ENHRY and CDR2 SYGVKD. With 6 bases clipped from V and 6 bases from J, the junction kept 8 bases outside the gene matches. The CDR3 contains 14 residues.